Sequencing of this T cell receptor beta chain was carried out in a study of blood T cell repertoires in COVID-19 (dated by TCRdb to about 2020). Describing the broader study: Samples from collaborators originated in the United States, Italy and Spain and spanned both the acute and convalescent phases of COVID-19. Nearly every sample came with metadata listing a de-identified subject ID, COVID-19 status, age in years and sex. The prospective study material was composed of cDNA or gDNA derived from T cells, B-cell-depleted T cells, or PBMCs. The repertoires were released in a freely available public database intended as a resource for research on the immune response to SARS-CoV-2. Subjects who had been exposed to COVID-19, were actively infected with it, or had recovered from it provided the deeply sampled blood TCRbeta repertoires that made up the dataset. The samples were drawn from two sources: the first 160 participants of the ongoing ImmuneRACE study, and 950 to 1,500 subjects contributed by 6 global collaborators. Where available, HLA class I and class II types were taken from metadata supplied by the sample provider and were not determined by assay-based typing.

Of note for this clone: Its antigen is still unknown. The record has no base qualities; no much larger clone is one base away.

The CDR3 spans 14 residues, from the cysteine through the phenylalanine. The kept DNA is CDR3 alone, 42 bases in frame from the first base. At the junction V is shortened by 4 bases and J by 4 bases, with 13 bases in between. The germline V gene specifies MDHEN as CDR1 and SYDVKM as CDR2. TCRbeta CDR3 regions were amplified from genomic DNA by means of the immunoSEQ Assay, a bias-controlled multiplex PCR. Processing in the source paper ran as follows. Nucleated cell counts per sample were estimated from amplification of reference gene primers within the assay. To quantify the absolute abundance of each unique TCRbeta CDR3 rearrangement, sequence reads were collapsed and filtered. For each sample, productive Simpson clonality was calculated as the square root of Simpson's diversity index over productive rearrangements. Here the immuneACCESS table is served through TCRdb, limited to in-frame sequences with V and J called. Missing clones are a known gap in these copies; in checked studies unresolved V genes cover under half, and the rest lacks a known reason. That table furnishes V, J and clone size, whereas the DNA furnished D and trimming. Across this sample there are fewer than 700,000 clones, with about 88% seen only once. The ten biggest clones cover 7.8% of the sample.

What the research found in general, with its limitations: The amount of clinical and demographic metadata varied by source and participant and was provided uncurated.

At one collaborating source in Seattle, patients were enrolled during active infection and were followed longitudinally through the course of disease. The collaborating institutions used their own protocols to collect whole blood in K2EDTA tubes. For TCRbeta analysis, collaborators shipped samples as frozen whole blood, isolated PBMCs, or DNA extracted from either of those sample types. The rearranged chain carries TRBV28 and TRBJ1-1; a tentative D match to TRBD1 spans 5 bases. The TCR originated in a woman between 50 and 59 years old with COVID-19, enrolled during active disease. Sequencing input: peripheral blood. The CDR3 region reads CASSSPGLSTEAFF. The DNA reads TGTGCCAGCAGTTCCCCGGGACTCAGCACTGAAGCTTTCTTT.